This TCR beta chain was observed in a study of blood T cell repertoires in COVID-19. On the study more broadly: COVID-19 samples collected from the United States, Italy and Spain covered acute and convalescent phases. T cells, B-cell-depleted T cells, or PBMCs supplied cDNA or gDNA.

In Seattle, patients joined the study during active infection and were tracked longitudinally. Germline V lookup: CDR1 SGHTA, CDR2 FQGNSA. CDR3 length equals 15 residues. The J segment lost 5 bases and the V segment lost 3 bases, leaving 4 bases of the junction unmatched. As processed by the authors: Using reference gene primer amplification, nucleated cell counts were estimated. Profiling relied on immunoSEQ multiplex PCR, and the TCRdb table lists in-frame clones only, not all of them. The DNA gave D and trimming, while V, J and clone size come from that table. This sample carries roughly 130,000 clones, under 95% of them seen once, and the ten largest clones take around 4.6%.

The receptor comes from a man in his 60s with COVID-19, enrolled during active disease. Sequenced sample: peripheral blood. The chain employs TRBV7-2 and TRBJ1-4; 9 bases map to TRBD1. The DNA of the CDR3 is TGTGCCAGCAGCTTTGGGGACAGGGAGAATGAAAAACTGTTTTTT. Its protein product is CASSFGDRENEKLFF. The whole variable domain, filled in from reference TRBV7-2 and TRBJ1-4, reads GAGVSQSPSNKVTEKGKDVELRCDPISGHTALYWYRQSLGQGLEFLIYFQGNSAPDKSGLPSDRFSAERTGGSVSTLTIQRTQQEDSAVYLCASSFGDRENEKLFFGSGTQLSVL.